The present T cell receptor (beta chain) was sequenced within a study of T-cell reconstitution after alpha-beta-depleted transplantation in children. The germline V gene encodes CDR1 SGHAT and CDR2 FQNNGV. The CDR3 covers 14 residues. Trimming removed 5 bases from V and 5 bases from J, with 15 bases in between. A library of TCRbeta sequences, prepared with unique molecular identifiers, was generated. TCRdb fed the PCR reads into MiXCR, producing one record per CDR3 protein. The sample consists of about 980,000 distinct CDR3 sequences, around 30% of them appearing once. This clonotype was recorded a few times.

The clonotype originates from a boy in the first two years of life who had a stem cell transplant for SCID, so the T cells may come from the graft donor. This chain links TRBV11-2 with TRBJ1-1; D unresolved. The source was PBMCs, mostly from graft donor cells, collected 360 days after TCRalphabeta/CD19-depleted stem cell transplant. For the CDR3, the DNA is TGTGCCAGCAGCCCCCTTCGTGGGGATACTGAAGCTTTCTTT. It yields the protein CASSPLRGDTEAFF.